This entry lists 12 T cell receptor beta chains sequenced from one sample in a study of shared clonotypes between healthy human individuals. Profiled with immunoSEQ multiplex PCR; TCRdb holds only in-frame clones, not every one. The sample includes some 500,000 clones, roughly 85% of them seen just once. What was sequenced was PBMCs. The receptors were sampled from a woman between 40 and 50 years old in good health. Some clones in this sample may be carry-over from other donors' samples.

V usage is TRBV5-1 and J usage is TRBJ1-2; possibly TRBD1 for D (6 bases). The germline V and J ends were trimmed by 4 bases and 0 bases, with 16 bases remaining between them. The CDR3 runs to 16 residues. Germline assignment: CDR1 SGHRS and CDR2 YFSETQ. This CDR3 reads CASSLSTGTSNYGYTF. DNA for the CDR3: TGCGCCAGCAGCCTATCGACAGGTACTTCTAACTATGGCTACACCTTC.

This CDR3 is CASSLDRTGGSDGYTF. DNA for the CDR3: TGTGCCAGCAGCCTCGACCGGACAGGGGGCAGCGATGGCTACACCTTC. The chain recombines TRBV5-4 with TRBJ1-2, with 11 bases aligning to TRBD1. This CDR3 is 16 amino acids long. J was trimmed by 6 bases and V by 4 bases; bases with no gene match: 11. Per the germline V gene, CDR1 is SGHNT and CDR2 is YYREEE (reference sequence). Full variable domain (missing parts from reference TRBV5-4 and TRBJ1-2): ETGVTQSPTHLIKTRGQQVTLRCSSQSGHNTVSWYQQALGQGPQFIFQYYREEENGRGNFPPRFSGLQFPNYSSELNVNALELDDSALYLCASSLDRTGGSDGYTFGSGTRLTVV.

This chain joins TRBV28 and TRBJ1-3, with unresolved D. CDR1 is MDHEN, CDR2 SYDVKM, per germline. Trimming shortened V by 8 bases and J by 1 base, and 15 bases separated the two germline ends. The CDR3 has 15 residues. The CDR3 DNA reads TGTGCCAGCGTATCCCCCGGGTTGTCTGGAAACACCATATATTTT. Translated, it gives CASVSPGLSGNTIYF. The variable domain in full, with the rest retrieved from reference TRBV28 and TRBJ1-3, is DVKVTQSSRYLVKRTGEKVFLECVQDMDHENMFWYRQDPGLGLRLIYFSYDVKMKEKGDIPEGYSVSREKKERFSLILESASTNQTSMYLCASVSPGLSGNTIYFGEGSWLTVV.

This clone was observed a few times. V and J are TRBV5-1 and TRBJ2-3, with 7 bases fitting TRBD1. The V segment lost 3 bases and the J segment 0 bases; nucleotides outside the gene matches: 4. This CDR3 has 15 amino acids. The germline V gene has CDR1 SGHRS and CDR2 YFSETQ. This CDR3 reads CASSWDRSSTDTQYF. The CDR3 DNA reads TGCGCCAGCAGCTGGGACAGATCTAGCACAGATACGCAGTATTTT.

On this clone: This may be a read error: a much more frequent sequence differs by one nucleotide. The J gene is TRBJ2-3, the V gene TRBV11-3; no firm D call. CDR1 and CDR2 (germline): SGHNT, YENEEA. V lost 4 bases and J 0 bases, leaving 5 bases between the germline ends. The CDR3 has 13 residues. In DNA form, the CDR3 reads TGTGCCAGCAGCTCAACTAGCACAGATACGCAGTATTTT. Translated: CASSSTSTDTQYF.

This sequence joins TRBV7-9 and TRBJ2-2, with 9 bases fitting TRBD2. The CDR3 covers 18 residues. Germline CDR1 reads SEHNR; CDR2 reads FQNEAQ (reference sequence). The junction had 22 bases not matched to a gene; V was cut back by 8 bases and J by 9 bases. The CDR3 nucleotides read TGTGCCAGCTCAACAAGAGAGGGCGGGAGGGCAGATAGCAGGGAGCTGTTTTTT. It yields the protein CASSTREGGRADSRELFF.

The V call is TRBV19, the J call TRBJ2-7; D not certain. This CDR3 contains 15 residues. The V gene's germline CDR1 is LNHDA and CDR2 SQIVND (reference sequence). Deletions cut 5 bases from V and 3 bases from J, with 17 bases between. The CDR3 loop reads CASSQTSNTRYEQYF. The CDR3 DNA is TGTGCCAGTAGTCAGACCTCAAACACCCGCTACGAGCAGTACTTC.

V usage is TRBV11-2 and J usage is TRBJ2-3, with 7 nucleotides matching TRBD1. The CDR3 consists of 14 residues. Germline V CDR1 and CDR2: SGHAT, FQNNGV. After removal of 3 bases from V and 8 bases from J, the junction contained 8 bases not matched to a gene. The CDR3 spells CASSFQQGDGTQYF. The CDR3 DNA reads TGTGCCAGCAGCTTCCAGCAGGGGGATGGTACGCAGTATTTT.

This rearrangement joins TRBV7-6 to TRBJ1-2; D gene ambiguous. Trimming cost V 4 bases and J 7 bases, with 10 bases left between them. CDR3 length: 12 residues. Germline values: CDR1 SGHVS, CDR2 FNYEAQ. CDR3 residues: CASSSMGSGYTF. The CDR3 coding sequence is TGTGCCAGCAGCTCGATGGGGTCTGGCTACACCTTC. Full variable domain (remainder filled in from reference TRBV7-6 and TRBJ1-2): GAGVSQSPRYKVTKRGQDVALRCDPISGHVSLYWYRQALGQGPEFLTYFNYEAQQDKSGLPNDRFSAERPEGSISTLTIQRTEQRDSAMYRCASSSMGSGYTFGSGTRLTVV.

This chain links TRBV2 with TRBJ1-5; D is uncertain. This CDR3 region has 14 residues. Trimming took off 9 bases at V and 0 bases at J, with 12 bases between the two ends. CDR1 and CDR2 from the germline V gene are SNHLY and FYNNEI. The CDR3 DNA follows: TGTGCCAGTTGTCAGCAAAATAGCAATCAGCCCCAGCATTTT. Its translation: CASCQQNSNQPQHF.

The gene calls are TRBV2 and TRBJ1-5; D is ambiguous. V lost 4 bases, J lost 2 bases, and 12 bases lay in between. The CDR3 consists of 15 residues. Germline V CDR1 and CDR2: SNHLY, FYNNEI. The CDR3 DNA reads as TGTGCCAGCAGTGCGGCTACCAGTGGCAATCAGCCCCAGCATTTT. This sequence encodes CASSAATSGNQPQHF.

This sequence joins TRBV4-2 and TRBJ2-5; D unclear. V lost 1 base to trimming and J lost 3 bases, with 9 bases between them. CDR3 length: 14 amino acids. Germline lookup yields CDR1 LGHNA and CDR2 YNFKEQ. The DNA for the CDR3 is TGTGCCAGCAGCCAAGGGGCGTTGGAAGAGACCCAGTACTTC. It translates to CASSQGALEETQYF.